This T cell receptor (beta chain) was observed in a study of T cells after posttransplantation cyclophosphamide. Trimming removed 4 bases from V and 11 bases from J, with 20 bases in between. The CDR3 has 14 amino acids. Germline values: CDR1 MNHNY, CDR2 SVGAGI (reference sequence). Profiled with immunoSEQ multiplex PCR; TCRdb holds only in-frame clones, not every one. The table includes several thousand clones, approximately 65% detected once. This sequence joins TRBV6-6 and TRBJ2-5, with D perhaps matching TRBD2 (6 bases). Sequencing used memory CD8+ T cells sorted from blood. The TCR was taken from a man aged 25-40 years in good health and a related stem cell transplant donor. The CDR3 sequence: CASSSFTGTGEQYF. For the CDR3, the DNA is TGTGCCAGCAGTTCCTTCACCGGTACGGGAGAGCAGTACTTC.